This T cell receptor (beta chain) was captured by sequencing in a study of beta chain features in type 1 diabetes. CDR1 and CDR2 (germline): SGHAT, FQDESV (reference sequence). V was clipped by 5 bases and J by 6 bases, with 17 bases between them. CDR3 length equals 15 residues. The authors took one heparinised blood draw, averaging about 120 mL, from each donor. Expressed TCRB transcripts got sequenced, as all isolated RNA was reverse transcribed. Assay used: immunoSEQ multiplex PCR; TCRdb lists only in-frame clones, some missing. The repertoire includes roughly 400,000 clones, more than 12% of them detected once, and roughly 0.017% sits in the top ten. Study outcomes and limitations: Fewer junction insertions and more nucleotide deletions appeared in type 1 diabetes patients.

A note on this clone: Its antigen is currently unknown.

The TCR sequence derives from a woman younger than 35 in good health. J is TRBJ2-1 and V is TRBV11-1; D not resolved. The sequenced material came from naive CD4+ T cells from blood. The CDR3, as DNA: TGTGCCAGCAGCCACCGTCGCCTCCCGGGCAATGAGCAGTTCTTC. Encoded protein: CASSHRRLPGNEQFF.